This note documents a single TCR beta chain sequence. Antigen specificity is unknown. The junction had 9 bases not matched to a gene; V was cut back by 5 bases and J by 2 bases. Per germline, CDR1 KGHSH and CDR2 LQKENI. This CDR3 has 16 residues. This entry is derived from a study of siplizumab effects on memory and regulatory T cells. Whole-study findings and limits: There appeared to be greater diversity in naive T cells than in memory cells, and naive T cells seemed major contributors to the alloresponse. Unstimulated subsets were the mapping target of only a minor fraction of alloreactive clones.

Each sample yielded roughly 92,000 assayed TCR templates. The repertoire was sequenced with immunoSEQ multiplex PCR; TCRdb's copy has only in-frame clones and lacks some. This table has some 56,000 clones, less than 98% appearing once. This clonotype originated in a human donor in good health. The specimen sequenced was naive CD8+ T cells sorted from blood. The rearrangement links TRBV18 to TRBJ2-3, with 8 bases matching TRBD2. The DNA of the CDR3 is TGTGCCAGCTCATCATACGGGGGGGGGTCCACAGATACGCAGTATTTT. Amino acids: CASSSYGGGSTDTQYF.